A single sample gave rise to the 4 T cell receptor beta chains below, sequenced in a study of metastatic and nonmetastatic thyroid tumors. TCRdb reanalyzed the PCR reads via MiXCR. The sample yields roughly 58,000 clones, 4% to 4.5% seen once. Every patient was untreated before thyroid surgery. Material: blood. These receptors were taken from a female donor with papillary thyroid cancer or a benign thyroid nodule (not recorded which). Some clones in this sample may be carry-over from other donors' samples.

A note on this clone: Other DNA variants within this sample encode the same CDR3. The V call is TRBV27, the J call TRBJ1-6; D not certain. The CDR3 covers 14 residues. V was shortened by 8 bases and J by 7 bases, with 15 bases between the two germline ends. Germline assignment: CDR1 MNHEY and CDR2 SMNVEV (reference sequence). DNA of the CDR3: TGTGCCAGCTACTCTGGGTATGGGAATTCACCCCTCCACTTT. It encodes CASYSGYGNSPLHF.

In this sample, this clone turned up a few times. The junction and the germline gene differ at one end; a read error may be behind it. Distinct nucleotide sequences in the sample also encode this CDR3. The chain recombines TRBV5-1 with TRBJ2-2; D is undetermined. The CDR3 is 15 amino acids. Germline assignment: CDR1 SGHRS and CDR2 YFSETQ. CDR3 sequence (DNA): TGCGCCAGCAGCTTAGTTGGCACCAACACTGGGGAGCTGTTTTTT. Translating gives CASSLVGTNTGELFF.

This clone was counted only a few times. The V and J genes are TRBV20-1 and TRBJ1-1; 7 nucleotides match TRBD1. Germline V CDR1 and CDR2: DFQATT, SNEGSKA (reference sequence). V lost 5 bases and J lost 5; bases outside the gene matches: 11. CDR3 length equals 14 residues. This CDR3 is CSAWDSQGRTEAFF. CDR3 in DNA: TGCAGTGCTTGGGACAGTCAGGGTAGGACTGAAGCTTTCTTT.

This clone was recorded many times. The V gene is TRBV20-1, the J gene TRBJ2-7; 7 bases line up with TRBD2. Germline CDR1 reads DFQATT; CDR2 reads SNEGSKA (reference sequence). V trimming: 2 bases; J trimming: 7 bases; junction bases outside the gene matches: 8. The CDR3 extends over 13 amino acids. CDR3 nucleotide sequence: TGCAGTGCTAGACAAGGACTAGTGGGTGAGCAGTACTTC. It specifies CSARQGLVGEQYF.